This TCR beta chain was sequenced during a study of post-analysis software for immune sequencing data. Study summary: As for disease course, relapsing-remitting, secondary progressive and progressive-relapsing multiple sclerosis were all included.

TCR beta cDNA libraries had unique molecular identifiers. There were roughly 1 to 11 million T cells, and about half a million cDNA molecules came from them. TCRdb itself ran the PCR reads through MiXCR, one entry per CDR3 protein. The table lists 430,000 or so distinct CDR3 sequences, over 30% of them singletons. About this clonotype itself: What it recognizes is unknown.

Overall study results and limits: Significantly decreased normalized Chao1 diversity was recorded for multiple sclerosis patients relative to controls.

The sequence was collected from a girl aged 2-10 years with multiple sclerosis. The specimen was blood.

The CDR3 DNA reads as TGTGCCAGCAGTCCCCGGGGGGAGAGGGATACGCAGTATTTT. It translates to CASSPRGERDTQYF. V is TRBV6-5 and J is TRBJ2-3, with 7 bases that match TRBD2. Per germline, CDR1 MNHEY and CDR2 SVGAGI. There are 14 residues in the CDR3. With 5 bases clipped from V and 6 bases from J, the junction kept 8 bases outside the gene matches.